The present T cell receptor (beta chain) was sequenced within a study of tumor-infiltrating lymphocytes in primary liver carcinoma. The authors made TCR beta cDNA from around 500 ng total RNA with a constant-region primer. Three nested multiplex PCR rounds of slightly modified ARM-PCR generated TCR beta libraries. Both of the initial two PCR rounds ran for approximately 11 cycles and employed TRBV1-TRBV30 forward primers alongside a C-beta reverse primer. TCRdb re-analysed the multiplex PCR reads in MiXCR, keeping a single row per CDR3 protein. The table includes around 80,000 distinct CDR3 sequences, about three quarters detected once. The CDR3 is made up of 15 amino acids. Germline V lookup: CDR1 SQVTM, CDR2 ANQGSEA. The J segment lost 13 bases and the V segment lost 1 base, leaving 17 bases of the junction unmatched. The roughly 19-32 mg bulk tissue piece was not sorted before simultaneous RNA and DNA extraction.

The receptor's source is a man in his forties or fifties with primary liver carcinoma and hepatitis B virus infection. The chain carries TRBV29-1 and TRBJ2-7; 9 positions agree with TRBD1. The sequenced material came from tumor-adjacent normal liver tissue. CDR3 coding DNA: TGCAGCGTTGAAGTCCGGACAGGGGCCTCCTACGACCACTACTTC. Translated, it gives CSVEVRTGASYDHYF.